Shown below are 31 T cell receptor beta chains from a single sample sequenced in a study of vaccination effects on CD4 cells after COVID-19. Their target antigens are unknown. Produced via immunoSEQ multiplex PCR; TCRdb's table is partial and in-frame only. The data show about 41,000 clones, with approximately 80% seen just once and about 3.1% held by the top ten. ViraFEST expansion of antigen-specific CD4+ T cells with viral peptide pools preceded sequencing. Isolation of CD4+ T cells took place after less than 12 days of culture. Vaccinated participants had no history of SARS-CoV-2 infection and tested negative for nucleocapsid antibodies. The sequencing used CD4+ T cells from PBMCs cultured with HCoV-NL63 spike peptides, collected before COVID-19 vaccination. The receptors shown here come from a human donor who received a COVID-19 vaccine.

This clone occurred a few times. The chain combines TRBV28 with TRBJ1-5; TRBD1 matches 7 bases. V shed 1 base, J shed 0 bases, and the junction held 9 bases outside the gene matches. CDR1 is MDHEN and CDR2 is SYDVKM in the germline V gene. The CDR3 is 18 residues long. The CDR3 DNA follows: TGTGCCAGCAGTTTATCCCCGACAGGGATTTATAGCAATCAGCCCCAGCATTTT. Its protein is CASSLSPTGIYSNQPQHF.

This rearrangement joins TRBV5-1 to TRBJ2-7; D might be TRBD2 (5 bases). V gave up 2 bases and J gave up 3 bases, with 9 bases separating them. The CDR3 sequence is 13 residues long. Germline V gene data show CDR1 as SGHRS and CDR2 as YFSETQ. CDR3 nucleotides: TGCGCCAGCAGCTTCAAGCGGTTCTACGAGCAGTACGTC. Protein product: CASSFKRFYEQYV.

V gene TRBV19 combines with J gene TRBJ2-1; TRBD1 is a possible D gene (5 bases). Germline assignment: CDR1 LNHDA and CDR2 SQIVND (reference sequence). The CDR3 loop spans 18 amino acids. Trimming pared 6 bases from V and 0 bases from J, leaving 21 bases between. This CDR3 reads CASRRGATAPSSYNEQFF. Written as DNA, the CDR3 is TGTGCCAGTAGAAGGGGCGCGACGGCACCCAGCTCCTACAATGAGCAGTTCTTC.

The chain is built from TRBV20-1 and TRBJ1-1; possibly TRBD1 for D (5 bases). V lost 3 bases and J 0 bases, leaving 8 bases between the germline ends. The CDR3 spans 13 residues. Germline CDR1 DFQATT, CDR2 SNEGSKA (reference sequence). The CDR3 DNA sequence: TGCAGTGCTAGTGGACAACTGAACACTGAAGCTTTCTTT. Its protein is CSASGQLNTEAFF.

The chain employs TRBV7-3 and TRBJ2-5; D not certain. With 3 bases removed from V and 7 bases from J, the gap between germline ends came to 12 bases. The CDR3 sequence is 13 residues long. Germline V gives CDR1 SGHTA, CDR2 FQGTGA. CDR3 sequence reads: CASSLAAMGTQYF. CDR3 sequence (DNA): TGTGCCAGCAGCTTGGCGGCAATGGGGACCCAGTACTTC.

This clone was observed a single time. The J gene is TRBJ1-2, the V gene TRBV9; maybe TRBD1 (5 bases). The CDR3 consists of 16 residues. Trimming pared 4 bases from V and 0 bases from J, leaving 16 bases between. Germline CDR1 SGDLS, CDR2 YYNGEE. The chain's CDR3 is CASSFTYGHTNYGYTF. DNA for the CDR3: TGTGCCAGCAGCTTTACCTACGGACATACTAACTATGGCTACACCTTC.

The chain is built from TRBV5-8 and TRBJ2-2; 11 bases match TRBD1. V shed 4 bases, J shed 1 base, and the junction held 6 bases outside the gene matches. The germline V gene has CDR1 SGHTS and CDR2 YDEGEE. The CDR3 covers 17 residues. The CDR3 region is CASSRWTGGRNTGELFF. In DNA form, the CDR3 reads TGTGCCAGCAGCAGATGGACAGGGGGCAGGAACACCGGGGAGCTGTTTTTT.

V usage is TRBV7-2 and J usage is TRBJ2-3; no definite D call. Germline lookup yields CDR1 SGHTA and CDR2 FQGNSA. CDR3 length: 13 amino acids. Trimming cost V 5 bases and J 5 bases, with 11 bases left between them. DNA of the CDR3: TGTGCCAGCAGCCAAAGACCCAAAGATACGCAGTATTTT. It translates to CASSQRPKDTQYF.

The CDR3 nucleotides read TGTGCCAGCTCGACCCAGGTCACCGGGGAGCTGTTTTTT. This translates into CASSTQVTGELFF. The J gene is TRBJ2-2, the V gene TRBV18; D remains unclear. In germline, CDR1 is KGHSH, CDR2 LQKENI. The CDR3 runs to 13 residues. The V end was cut by 6 bases, the J end by 4 bases, with 9 bases between.

This clone is judged medium-sized. DNA of the CDR3: TGTGCCAGCTCAAAGATGACTAGCTCTCGCACAGATACGCAGTATTTT. The encoded protein is CASSKMTSSRTDTQYF. V usage is TRBV18 and J usage is TRBJ2-3; 7 positions match TRBD2. Germline trimming cut 5 bases from V and 1 base from J; bases unmatched to any gene: 9. Germline CDR1 KGHSH, CDR2 LQKENI. The CDR3 extends over 16 amino acids.

The V gene is TRBV4-1, the J gene TRBJ2-2, with TRBD1 matching over 9 bases. This CDR3 is built from 16 residues. Germline trimming cut 0 bases from V and 5 bases from J; bases unmatched to any gene: 4. The germline V gene encodes CDR1 MGHRA and CDR2 YSYEKL. Written as DNA, the CDR3 is TGCGCCAGCAGCCAAGAACAGGGGGCAGGTACCGGGGAGCTGTTTTTT. Translated, it gives CASSQEQGAGTGELFF.

The chain has TRBV19 and TRBJ2-2, with a weak D call TRBD1 (6 bases). The CDR3 has 16 residues. Trimming pared 4 bases from V and 0 bases from J, leaving 12 bases between. Germline assignment: CDR1 LNHDA and CDR2 SQIVND (reference sequence). CDR3 in DNA: TGTGCCAGTAGTAGGACAGCCACCTCGAACACCGGGGAGCTGTTTTTT. It encodes CASSRTATSNTGELFF.

This clone was picked up a small number of times. The same CDR3 arises from other DNA sequences in this sample as well. V usage is TRBV19 and J usage is TRBJ1-4, with TRBD1 as a possible D gene (6 bases). There are 15 residues in the CDR3. Trimming took off 5 bases at V and 8 bases at J, with 18 bases between the two ends. From germline, CDR1 is LNHDA and CDR2 SQIVND (reference sequence). CDR3 sequence (DNA): TGTGCCAGTAGTCCTCTCATTTCAGGGGTCGAAAAACTGTTTTTT. It codes for CASSPLISGVEKLFF. Variable domain in full (rest from reference TRBV19 and TRBJ1-4): DGGITQSPKYLFRKEGQNVTLSCEQNLNHDAMYWYRQDPGQGLRLIYYSQIVNDFQKGDIAEGYSVSREKKESFPLTVTSAQKNPTAFYLCASSPLISGVEKLFFGSGTQLSVL.

This chain links TRBV6-6 with TRBJ1-2; maybe TRBD1 (6 bases). Germline V gene data show CDR1 as MNHNY and CDR2 as SVGAGI (reference sequence). V lost 2 bases to trimming and J lost 6 bases, with 13 bases between them. The CDR3 spans 14 residues. The CDR3 region has the DNA TGTGCCAGCAGTTACCCACAGGGTAGAGATGGCTACACCTTC. The encoded protein is CASSYPQGRDGYTF.

The count of this clone is one. The V call is TRBV11-2, the J call TRBJ2-3; TRBD1 aligns across 10 bases. The CDR3 has 15 amino acids. After removal of 5 bases from V and 1 base from J, the junction contained 3 bases not matched to a gene. Germline V gene data show CDR1 as SGHAT and CDR2 as FQNNGV. CDR3 DNA sequence: TGTGCCAGCAGCCCAGACAGGGGGCGCACAGATACGCAGTATTTT. It codes for CASSPDRGRTDTQYF.

V and J are TRBV28 and TRBJ1-1; 9 nucleotides match TRBD1. There are 15 residues in the CDR3. The germline V gene encodes CDR1 MDHEN and CDR2 SYDVKM. The J segment lost 5 bases and the V segment lost 4 bases, leaving 8 bases of the junction unmatched. The CDR3 sequence is CASSSPGQGYTEAFF. CDR3 in DNA: TGTGCCAGCAGTTCACCGGGACAGGGATATACTGAAGCTTTCTTT.

This rearrangement joins TRBV11-2 to TRBJ1-6; D perhaps matches TRBD1 (5 bases). V was trimmed by 5 bases and J by 0 bases, leaving 11 bases between them. In germline, CDR1 is SGHAT, CDR2 FQNNGV. The CDR3 has 16 amino acids. CDR3 nucleotide sequence: TGTGCCAGCAGCCCCCGACAGAGCTCCTATAATTCACCCCTCCACTTT. Its translation is CASSPRQSSYNSPLHF.

V gene TRBV6-6 combines with J gene TRBJ1-6; 9 nucleotides line up with TRBD1. V shed 5 bases and J 10 bases; nucleotides not matched to a gene: 6. The CDR3 has 14 residues. Germline V gives CDR1 MNHNY, CDR2 SVGAGI (reference sequence). The DNA for the CDR3 is TGTGCCAGCAGTAACCGGGACAGGGACTCACCCCTCCACTTT. It specifies CASSNRDRDSPLHF.

Only one count was recorded for this clone. The V and J genes are TRBV3-1 (or the pseudogene TRBV3-2) and TRBJ1-1, with D possibly TRBD1 on 5 matching bases. V lost 4 bases and J lost 1, with 13 bases in between. The CDR3 has 15 amino acids. Germline values: CDR1 LGHDT, CDR2 YNNKEL (reference sequence). CDR3 nucleotides: TGTGCCAGCAGCCCTCAGGGACTTAAGAACACTGAAGCTTTCTTT. Protein product: CASSPQGLKNTEAFF.

The chain uses TRBV5-6 and TRBJ2-3, with 15 bases that match TRBD2. Trimming cost V 3 bases and J 5 bases; bases outside gene matches: 4. The CDR3 is 16 residues long. Germline V gives CDR1 SGHDT, CDR2 YYEEEE. Here the CDR3 reads CASSWGLAGGLDTQYF. CDR3 bases: TGTGCCAGCAGCTGGGGACTAGCGGGGGGCTTAGATACGCAGTATTTT.

This sequence joins TRBV19 and TRBJ1-3, with a possible D match to TRBD1 (6 bases). Germline-derived CDR1 and CDR2 are LNHDA and SQIVND (reference sequence). The V end lost 5 bases, the J end lost 0 bases, and 11 bases lay between the germline ends. The CDR3 has 15 amino acids. The CDR3 nucleotides read TGTGCCAGTAGTCTCCAGGGGTACTCTGGAAACACCATATATTTT. It translates to CASSLQGYSGNTIYF.

The chain combines TRBV9 with TRBJ2-3; 8 positions match TRBD2. V shed 1 base and J 2 bases; nucleotides not matched to a gene: 9. The germline V gene encodes CDR1 SGDLS and CDR2 YYNGEE. The length of the CDR3 is 17 residues. CDR3 residues: CASSVFGAGDPTDTQYF. The CDR3 DNA follows: TGTGCCAGCAGCGTATTCGGAGCGGGGGACCCCACAGATACGCAGTATTTT.

The V call is TRBV19, the J call TRBJ2-3, with 10 bases aligning to TRBD2. Germline V gives CDR1 LNHDA, CDR2 SQIVND (reference sequence). This CDR3 comprises 16 residues. The J segment lost 4 bases and the V segment lost 3 bases, leaving 7 bases of the junction unmatched. In DNA form, the CDR3 reads TGTGCCAGTAGTATGGCAAGCGGGGGGGTCGCAGATACGCAGTATTTT. The encoded protein is CASSMASGGVADTQYF.

The chain recombines TRBV3-1 (or the pseudogene TRBV3-2) with TRBJ1-6; D unclear. The CDR3 spans 16 residues. The germline CDR1 and CDR2 sequences are LGHDT and YNNKEL (reference sequence). V was clipped by 0 bases and J by 0 bases, with 6 bases between them. The CDR3 protein is CASSQDRVSYNSPLHF. The CDR3 DNA reads as TGTGCCAGCAGCCAAGACCGAGTCTCCTATAATTCACCCCTCCACTTT.

The gene calls are TRBV18 and TRBJ2-3; no firm D call. Germline-derived CDR1 and CDR2 are KGHSH and LQKENI. This CDR3 is 14 amino acids long. V lost 2 bases and J 4 bases, leaving 10 bases between the germline ends. CDR3 nucleotides: TGTGCCAGCTCACCAGGTTCCCCACCAGATACGCAGTATTTT. This encodes CASSPGSPPDTQYF.

The rearrangement joins TRBV19 to TRBJ1-1, with TRBD1 matching over 8 bases. Germline V lookup: CDR1 LNHDA, CDR2 SQIVND (reference sequence). The V gene end was trimmed by 6 bases and the J gene end by 0 bases; junction bases not matched to a gene: 6. This CDR3 is 15 amino acids long. This chain's CDR3 is CASRLSQGVNTEAFF. The CDR3 DNA reads as TGTGCCAGTAGACTATCACAGGGGGTGAACACTGAAGCTTTCTTT. Together with reference TRBV19 and TRBJ1-1, the CDR3 gives the full variable domain: DGGITQSPKYLFRKEGQNVTLSCEQNLNHDAMYWYRQDPGQGLRLIYYSQIVNDFQKGDIAEGYSVSREKKESFPLTVTSAQKNPTAFYLCASRLSQGVNTEAFFGQGTRLTVV.

In nucleotides, the CDR3 is TGTGCCAGCAGTTTGGGCTATGAAGCTTTCTTT. Protein product: CASSLGYEAFF. The rearrangement joins TRBV28 to TRBJ1-1; D gene ambiguous. The V gene's germline CDR1 is MDHEN and CDR2 SYDVKM. Between the trimmed V and J ends, which lost 3 bases and 7 bases, there was a span of 6 bases. The CDR3 runs 11 residues.

J is TRBJ1-1 and V is TRBV29-1, with D possibly matching TRBD1 (5 bases). The V gene's germline CDR1 is SQVTM and CDR2 ANQGSEA. The CDR3 covers 11 residues. Trimming cost V 7 bases and J 0 bases, with 6 bases left between them. In DNA form, the CDR3 reads TGCAGCGCGACAGTGAACACTGAAGCTTTCTTT. The encoded protein is CSATVNTEAFF. Looking up the rest from reference TRBV29-1 and TRBJ1-1 gives the full variable domain: SAVISQKPSRDICQRGTSLTIQCQVDSQVTMMFWYRQQPGQSLTLIATANQGSEATYESGFVIDKFPISRPNLTFSTLTVSNMSPEDSSIYLCSATVNTEAFFGQGTRLTVV.

The chain carries TRBV11-2 and TRBJ2-7, with D uncertain. The CDR3 spans 12 residues. V was clipped by 3 bases and J by 4 bases, with 7 bases between them. Germline V lookup: CDR1 SGHAT, CDR2 FQNNGV. Here the CDR3 DNA reads TGTGCCAGCAGCTTCAATGGTTACGAGCAGTACGTC. Residues: CASSFNGYEQYV.

This clone came up a few times. The rearrangement joins TRBV7-3 to TRBJ2-1; tentatively, D is TRBD2 (6 bases). The length of the CDR3 is 14 residues. V lost 2 bases and J 4 bases, leaving 9 bases between the germline ends. Germline V gene lookup returns CDR1 SGHTA and CDR2 FQGTGA. The CDR3 DNA is TGTGCCAGCAGCTTAGGGGGGTCGTACAATGAGCAGTTCTTC. It yields the protein CASSLGGSYNEQFF.

V usage is TRBV5-1 and J usage is TRBJ1-4; D is uncertain. The CDR3 totals 14 residues. With 5 bases removed from V and 3 bases from J, the gap between germline ends came to 11 bases. Germline CDR1 is SGHRS and CDR2 is YFSETQ. CDR3 residues: CASRVQSSNEKLFF. The CDR3 bases are TGCGCCAGCAGAGTACAGAGCTCTAATGAAAAACTGTTTTTT.